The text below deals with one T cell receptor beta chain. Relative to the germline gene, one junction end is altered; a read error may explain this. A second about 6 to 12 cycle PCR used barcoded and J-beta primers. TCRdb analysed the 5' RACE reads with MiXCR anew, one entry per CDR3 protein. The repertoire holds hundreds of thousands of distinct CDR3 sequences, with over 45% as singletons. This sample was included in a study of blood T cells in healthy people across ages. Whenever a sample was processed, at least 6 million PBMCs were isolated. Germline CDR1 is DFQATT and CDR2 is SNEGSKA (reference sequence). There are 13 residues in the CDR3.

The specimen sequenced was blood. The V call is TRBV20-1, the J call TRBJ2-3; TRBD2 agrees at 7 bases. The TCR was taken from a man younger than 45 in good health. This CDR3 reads CSAREVYTDAQYF. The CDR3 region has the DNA TGCAGTGCTCGGGAGGTTTACACAGATGCGCAGTATTTT.